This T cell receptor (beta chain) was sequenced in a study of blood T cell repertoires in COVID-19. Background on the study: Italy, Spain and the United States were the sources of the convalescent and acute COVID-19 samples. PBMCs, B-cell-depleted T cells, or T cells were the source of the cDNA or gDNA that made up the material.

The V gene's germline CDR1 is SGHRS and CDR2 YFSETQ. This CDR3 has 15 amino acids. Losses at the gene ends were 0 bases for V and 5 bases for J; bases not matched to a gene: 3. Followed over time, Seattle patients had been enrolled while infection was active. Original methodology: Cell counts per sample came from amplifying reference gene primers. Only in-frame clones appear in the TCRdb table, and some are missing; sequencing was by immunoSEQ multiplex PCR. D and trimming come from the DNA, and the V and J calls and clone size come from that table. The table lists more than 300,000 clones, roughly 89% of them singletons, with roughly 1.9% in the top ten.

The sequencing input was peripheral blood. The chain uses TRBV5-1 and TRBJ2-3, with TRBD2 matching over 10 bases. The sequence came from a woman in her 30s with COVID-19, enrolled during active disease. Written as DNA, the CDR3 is TGCGCCAGCAGCTTGGGTGCTAGCGGGGGAGATACGCAGTATTTT. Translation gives CASSLGASGGDTQYF.